These 9 T cell receptor beta chains share one sample of origin, sequenced in a study of PD-1 blockade in classical Hodgkin lymphoma. Every patient experienced relapse after autologous stem cell transplantation, and brentuximab vedotin exposure varied. Libraries were prepared by immunoSEQ multiplex PCR; TCRdb keeps only in-frame clonotypes and omits some of them. The data show about 13,000 clones, around four fifths seen once. This sample comprised peripheral blood mononuclear cells (PBMCs), obtained at baseline. These receptors all stem from a human donor with classical Hodgkin lymphoma.

The chain is built from TRBV6-5 and TRBJ1-1; possibly TRBD1 for D (5 bases). Germline V gene data show CDR1 as MNHEY and CDR2 as SVGAGI. The V end was cut by 6 bases, the J end by 9 bases, with 17 bases between. The CDR3 loop spans 13 amino acids. In DNA form, the CDR3 reads TGTGCCAGCAGCTCTACAGGACTCCCTAAAGCTTTCTTT. Translation: CASSSTGLPKAFF.

This chain connects TRBV9 to TRBJ2-2; TRBD1 agrees at 7 bases. Germline assignment: CDR1 SGDLS and CDR2 YYNGEE. Trimming at V came to 0 bases and at J to 6 bases, leaving 5 bases not matched to a gene. The CDR3 extends over 15 amino acids. The CDR3 nucleotides are TGTGCCAGCAGCGTAGGACAGGGTGGAGCCGGGGAGCTGTTTTTT. Translation: CASSVGQGGAGELFF.

A single count supports this clone. The CDR3 nucleotides read TGTGCCAGCAGTGGGGTGAACCGATTGAACACTGAAGCTTTCTTT. It specifies CASSGVNRLNTEAFF. The chain couples TRBV5-5 to TRBJ1-1; D is uncertain. Looked up from germline, CDR1 is SGHKS and CDR2 is YYEKEE (reference sequence). V was clipped by 5 bases and J by 0 bases, with 14 bases between them. The CDR3 contains 15 residues.

The CDR3 loop is CATTGSLNYGYTF. The CDR3 coding sequence is TGTGCCACTACGGGCAGTTTGAACTATGGCTACACCTTC. The rearrangement links TRBV19 to TRBJ1-2; D is unclear. The CDR3 has 13 amino acids. V shed 10 bases and J shed 2 bases, with 14 bases lying between them. Germline CDR1 reads LNHDA; CDR2 reads SQIVND (reference sequence).

The V call is TRBV4-3, the J call TRBJ2-3; 8 positions agree with TRBD1. The trim removed 0 bases at V and 2 bases at J, leaving 7 bases unmatched. Germline CDR1 reads LGHNA; CDR2 reads YSLEER. This CDR3 spans 17 amino acids. DNA of the CDR3: TGCGCCAGCAGCCAAGATTGGACAGGGTTCATCACAGATACGCAGTATTTT. This translates into CASSQDWTGFITDTQYF.

V and J are TRBV18 and TRBJ1-1; D is possibly TRBD1 (6 bases). The CDR3 is 14 amino acids. Trimming took off 3 bases at V and 1 base at J, with 9 bases between the two ends. Germline CDR1 KGHSH, CDR2 LQKENI. The CDR3, as DNA: TGTGCCAGCTCACCCCAGGGGCAGAACACTGAAGCTTTCTTT. Translating it yields CASSPQGQNTEAFF. Full variable domain (outside the CDR3, taken from reference TRBV18 and TRBJ1-1): NAGVMQNPRHLVRRRGQEARLRCSPMKGHSHVYWYRQLPEEGLKFMVYLQKENIIDESGMPKERFSAEFPKEGPSILRIQQVVRGDSAAYFCASSPQGQNTEAFFGQGTRLTVV.

This clone was seen only once. CDR3 in amino acids: CASSLVGIYEQYF. CDR3 DNA: TGTGCCAGCAGCTTAGTTGGCATTTACGAGCAGTACTTC. J is TRBJ2-7 and V is TRBV7-2; D ambiguous. V lost 1 base to trimming and J lost 4 bases, with 8 bases between them. The length of the CDR3 is 13 residues. Germline V gene data show CDR1 as SGHTA and CDR2 as FQGNSA.

Turning to this clone: One junction end disagrees with the germline gene, perhaps due to a read error. V is TRBV7-7 and J is TRBJ2-1; TRBD2 might be the D (6 bases). Germline V gives CDR1 SSHAT, CDR2 FNYEAQ (reference sequence). The CDR3 consists of 15 residues. The CDR3 sequence: CASSSGRGMQVEQFF. The CDR3 bases are TGTGCTAGCAGCTCGGGCCGGGGGATGCAGGTTGAGCAGTTCTTC. The full variable domain, completed using reference TRBV7-7 and TRBJ2-1, is GAGVSQSPRYKVTKRGQDVTLRCDPISSHATLYWYQQALGQGPEFLTYFNYEAQPDKSGLPSDRFSAERPEGSISTLTIQRTEQRDSAMYRCASSSGRGMQVEQFFGPGTRLTVL.

This clone was seen more than once but under ten times. V usage is TRBV18 and J usage is TRBJ1-2; a possible D gene is TRBD1 (6 bases). Germline lookup yields CDR1 KGHSH and CDR2 LQKENI. With 4 bases removed from V and 0 bases from J, the gap between germline ends came to 21 bases. CDR3 size: 18 residues. In nucleotides, the CDR3 is TGTGCCAGCTCACTGTTCGGGGCAGGGGTCCCCTCTAACTATGGCTACACCTTC. Translated, it gives CASSLFGAGVPSNYGYTF.